Presented here are 26 T cell receptor beta chains from one specimen sequenced in a study of blood T cell repertoires in COVID-19. The data were produced by immunoSEQ multiplex PCR, yet TCRdb's version contains in-frame clones alone and is incomplete. The table shows some 20,000 clones, with 91% occurring only once. Sequencing used peripheral blood. These receptors all come from a human donor in a cohort sampled during active COVID-19.

The chain employs TRBV19 and TRBJ1-2; 8 bases match TRBD1. The CDR3 is 15 residues long. From germline, CDR1 is LNHDA and CDR2 SQIVND (reference sequence). J was trimmed by 4 bases and V by 8 bases; bases with no gene match: 12. The DNA of the CDR3 is TGTGCCAGTCACCCCTCCCAGACAGGGGTCTATGGCTACACCTTC. Encoded protein: CASHPSQTGVYGYTF.

The V and J genes are TRBV28 and TRBJ2-1; 12 bases match TRBD2. The length of the CDR3 is 17 residues. CDR1 is MDHEN, CDR2 SYDVKM, per germline. V lost 7 bases and J lost 3; bases outside the gene matches: 10. The CDR3 nucleotides read TGTGCCAGCACCCGGTCGGGACTAGCGGGCTTCTACAATGAGCAGTTCTTC. As protein: CASTRSGLAGFYNEQFF. Complete variable domain (other parts from reference TRBV28 and TRBJ2-1): DVKVTQSSRYLVKRTGEKVFLECVQDMDHENMFWYRQDPGLGLRLIYFSYDVKMKEKGDIPEGYSVSREKKERFSLILESASTNQTSMYLCASTRSGLAGFYNEQFFGPGTRLTVL.

The genes are TRBV5-1 and TRBJ2-1, with 14 bases lining up with TRBD2. The CDR3 runs 19 residues. V was pared by 4 bases and J by 3 bases, with 12 bases of the junction left unmatched. CDR1 is SGHRS, CDR2 YFSETQ, per germline. The CDR3 region has the DNA TGCGCCAGCAGCCCTAAGGGACTAGCGGGAGCCAAAGGCTACAATGAGCAGTTCTTC. It translates to CASSPKGLAGAKGYNEQFF.

This chain uses TRBV5-1 with TRBJ1-6, with D possibly TRBD1 on 6 matching bases. V gave up 5 bases and J gave up 1 base, with 10 bases separating them. The CDR3 spans 15 residues. Germline CDR1 is SGHRS and CDR2 is YFSETQ. CDR3 in DNA: TGCGCCAGCAGGCGGGGGCAATCCTATAATTCACCCCTCCACTTT. Its protein is CASRRGQSYNSPLHF. Full variable domain (outside the CDR3, taken from reference TRBV5-1 and TRBJ1-6): KAGVTQTPRYLIKTRGQQVTLSCSPISGHRSVSWYQQTPGQGLQFLFEYFSETQRNKGNFPGRFSGRQFSNSRSEMNVSTLELGDSALYLCASRRGQSYNSPLHFGNGTRLTVT.

This rearrangement joins TRBV28 to TRBJ2-7, with a weak D call TRBD1 (6 bases). Trimming cost V 5 bases and J 1 base, with 15 bases left between them. The CDR3 is 15 amino acids. In germline, CDR1 is MDHEN, CDR2 SYDVKM. CDR3 DNA: TGTGCCAGCAGTGATTACGTCCAGGGGTCCTACGAGCAGTACTTC. Its translation: CASSDYVQGSYEQYF.

This chain links TRBV5-4 with TRBJ2-5; TRBD2 agrees at 8 bases. J lost 6 bases, V lost 4 bases, and 17 bases had no gene match. The CDR3 totals 17 residues. Germline loops: CDR1 SGHNT, CDR2 YYREEE (reference sequence). The CDR3 bases are TGTGCCAGCAGCGGCGGGGGGAACCCAACCAAAGCGAAGACCCAGTACTTC. It is translated as CASSGGGNPTKAKTQYF.

The chain recombines TRBV7-2 with TRBJ2-3; D possibly corresponds to TRBD2 (5 bases). Germline CDR1 and CDR2: SGHTA and FQGNSA. Deletions cut 0 bases from V and 8 bases from J, with 12 bases between. The CDR3 runs to 14 residues. The CDR3 DNA is TGTGCCAGCAGCTTAGCGTTCCCGGCGGGTACGCAGTATTTT. This codes for CASSLAFPAGTQYF.

By its share, this clone is medium-sized. The J gene is TRBJ1-5, the V gene TRBV7-2, with D possibly being TRBD1 (5 bases). CDR3 length: 15 residues. V gave up 0 bases and J gave up 0 bases, with 6 bases separating them. The V gene's germline CDR1 is SGHTA and CDR2 FQGNSA. The CDR3 DNA follows: TGTGCCAGCAGCTTAGCGACAGCTAGCAATCAGCCCCAGCATTTT. Protein product: CASSLATASNQPQHF.

This rearrangement joins TRBV19 to TRBJ1-5; 9 positions match TRBD1. Germline loops: CDR1 LNHDA, CDR2 SQIVND (reference sequence). The trim removed 6 bases at V and 7 bases at J, leaving 10 bases unmatched. This CDR3 has 15 amino acids. The CDR3 sequence: CASRYPGQGRQPQHF. CDR3 nucleotides: TGTGCCAGTAGATACCCGGGACAGGGAAGGCAGCCCCAGCATTTT.

V and J are TRBV18 and TRBJ1-2; D unclear. The length of the CDR3 is 14 residues. The V end lost 2 bases, the J end lost 4 bases, and 11 bases lay between the germline ends. Germline CDR1 and CDR2: KGHSH and LQKENI. The CDR3 reads CASSPVHPSYGYTF. The CDR3 DNA is TGTGCCAGCTCACCAGTTCACCCGAGCTATGGCTACACCTTC.

V is TRBV6-5 and J is TRBJ1-5; D perhaps matches TRBD1 (5 bases). The germline V and J ends were trimmed by 6 bases and 5 bases, with 17 bases remaining between them. Per the germline V gene, CDR1 is MNHEY and CDR2 is SVGAGI. This CDR3 comprises 15 residues. CDR3 in amino acids: CASSGGLPKDQPQHF. The CDR3 region has the DNA TGTGCCAGCAGCGGGGGACTGCCTAAGGATCAGCCCCAGCATTTT.

The rearrangement joins TRBV11-2 to TRBJ2-5; 7 bases agree with TRBD2. The CDR3 runs 15 residues. Trimming removed 5 bases from V and 5 bases from J; junction bases left unmatched: 11. Germline V lookup: CDR1 SGHAT, CDR2 FQNNGV. CDR3 DNA sequence: TGTGCCAGCAGCACCCTAGAGAAGGGAGGGGAGACCCAGTACTTC. It translates to CASSTLEKGGETQYF.

This sequence joins TRBV5-4 and TRBJ2-7; 7 bases are a match to TRBD2. V lost 4 bases to trimming and J lost 2 bases; unmatched junction nucleotides: 9. CDR1 and CDR2 from the germline V gene are SGHNT and YYREEE (reference sequence). This CDR3 comprises 15 residues. The CDR3 DNA is TGTGCCAGCAGCCGCGAGGGAGGGTCAGCCTACGAGCAGTACGTC. The encoded protein is CASSREGGSAYEQYV.

The chain recombines TRBV28 with TRBJ1-2; 8 nucleotides agree with TRBD1. Germline CDR1 is MDHEN and CDR2 is SYDVKM. Unmatched junction bases numbered 7, after V lost 5 bases and J lost 8 bases. The CDR3 loop spans 13 amino acids. This chain's CDR3 is CASSVSGGGGYTF. CDR3 bases: TGTGCCAGCAGTGTCTCAGGGGGCGGAGGCTACACCTTC.

The chain uses TRBV3-1 (or the pseudogene TRBV3-2) and TRBJ2-5; 10 nucleotides line up with TRBD2. The CDR3 consists of 19 residues. Germline V gene lookup returns CDR1 LGHDT and CDR2 YNNKEL (reference sequence). V trimming: 4 bases; J trimming: 3 bases; junction bases outside the gene matches: 17. The CDR3: CASSPLGRLAGVAEETQYF. The CDR3 DNA follows: TGTGCCAGCAGCCCGCTCGGACGGCTAGCGGGGGTGGCCGAAGAGACCCAGTACTTC.

This clone showed up just a few times. The rearrangement joins TRBV11-2 to TRBJ2-1; 13 nucleotides line up with TRBD2. V dropped 6 bases and J dropped 9; count of bases not matched to a gene: 11. The CDR3 spans 16 residues. CDR1 SGHAT and CDR2 FQNNGV come from the germline V gene. CDR3 nucleotide sequence: TGTGCCAGCAGTTACCTCCCGGGACTAGCGGGAACTGAGCAGTTCTTC. Residues: CASSYLPGLAGTEQFF.

This sequence joins TRBV7-9 and TRBJ1-2; D remains unclear. Germline assignment: CDR1 SEHNR and CDR2 FQNEAQ (reference sequence). Trimming left V 5 bases short and J 4 bases short, with 11 bases between. This CDR3 contains 13 residues. The CDR3 loop reads CASSNQAGYGYTF. The CDR3 region has the DNA TGTGCCAGCAGCAATCAAGCGGGCTATGGCTACACCTTC.

The chain joins TRBV7-2 to TRBJ1-5, with 7 positions matching TRBD1. Trimming took 1 base from V and 6 from J; bases not matched to a gene: 9. This CDR3 is built from 16 residues. From germline, CDR1 is SGHTA and CDR2 FQGNSA. CDR3 nucleotide sequence: TGTGCCAGCAGCTTAGAGGGCAGGGGGTTCGCTCAGCCCCAGCATTTT. Its protein product is CASSLEGRGFAQPQHF. The complete variable domain, with remaining parts taken from reference TRBV7-2 and TRBJ1-5, reads GAGVSQSPSNKVTEKGKDVELRCDPISGHTALYWYRQSLGQGLEFLIYFQGNSAPDKSGLPSDRFSAERTGGSVSTLTIQRTQQEDSAVYLCASSLEGRGFAQPQHFGDGTRLSIL.

This clone was recorded a few times. The CDR3 DNA sequence: TGTGCCAGCAGCCACAACGGACTGGGTCTCTACGAGCAGTACTTC. As protein: CASSHNGLGLYEQYF. The chain combines TRBV5-8 with TRBJ2-7, with D possibly being TRBD2 (5 bases). Germline CDR1 is SGHTS and CDR2 is YDEGEE. V gave up 4 bases and J gave up 3 bases, with 17 bases separating them. The CDR3 totals 15 residues.

The CDR3 nucleotides are TGTGCCAGCAGCCAAGACCTAGCGGGAGTGAGAGCTACGCAGTATTTT. Its protein product is CASSQDLAGVRATQYF. This rearrangement joins TRBV3-1 (or the pseudogene TRBV3-2) to TRBJ2-3; 10 bases are a match to TRBD2. This CDR3 has 16 residues. Germline CDR1 is LGHDT and CDR2 is YNNKEL (reference sequence). V was pared by 0 bases and J by 8 bases, with 8 bases of the junction left unmatched.

The rearrangement links TRBV9 to TRBJ2-1; TRBD2 aligns across 8 bases. The CDR3 contains 16 residues. V dropped 0 bases and J dropped 4; count of bases not matched to a gene: 6. The germline gives CDR1 SGDLS, CDR2 YYNGEE. The CDR3 loop reads CASSVVASGPYNEQFF. The DNA for the CDR3 is TGTGCCAGCAGCGTAGTTGCTAGCGGGCCTTACAATGAGCAGTTCTTC.

The rearrangement links TRBV28 to TRBJ2-5; the match to TRBD2 covers 7 bases. CDR3 length: 15 amino acids. After removal of 3 bases from V and 1 base from J, the junction contained 5 bases not matched to a gene. Germline V CDR1 and CDR2: MDHEN, SYDVKM. The CDR3 sequence: CASSFWRGTQETQYF. The CDR3 DNA reads TGTGCCAGCAGTTTTTGGCGGGGGACCCAAGAGACCCAGTACTTC.

This sequence joins TRBV28 and TRBJ1-5; D remains unclear. Per germline, CDR1 MDHEN and CDR2 SYDVKM. Trimming stripped 6 bases from V and 0 bases from J, with 3 bases between. The CDR3 covers 12 residues. CDR3 in DNA: TGTGCCAGCAGCAATAGCAATCAGCCCCAGCATTTT. This encodes CASSNSNQPQHF.

V and J are TRBV18 and TRBJ1-4, with D possibly being TRBD1 (6 bases). The germline V gene encodes CDR1 KGHSH and CDR2 LQKENI. The CDR3 extends over 15 amino acids. The ends were cut back, 3 bases at V and 4 bases at J, with 12 bases in the middle. This chain's CDR3 is CASSPHRVVNEKLFF. DNA for the CDR3: TGTGCCAGCTCACCCCACAGGGTTGTTAATGAAAAACTGTTTTTT. Filled out from reference TRBV18 and TRBJ1-4, the complete variable domain reads NAGVMQNPRHLVRRRGQEARLRCSPMKGHSHVYWYRQLPEEGLKFMVYLQKENIIDESGMPKERFSAEFPKEGPSILRIQQVVRGDSAAYFCASSPHRVVNEKLFFGSGTQLSVL.

The rearrangement uses TRBV6-5 and TRBJ2-3, with TRBD2 as a possible D gene (6 bases). The germline V gene encodes CDR1 MNHEY and CDR2 SVGAGI. This CDR3 has 13 residues. With 6 bases removed from V and 11 bases from J, the gap between germline ends came to 18 bases. The CDR3 DNA reads TGTGCCAGCAGACTCGGGACTGGGGAGCGGCAGTATTTT. Its protein product is CASRLGTGERQYF.

The rearrangement links TRBV10-2 to TRBJ1-1, with D perhaps TRBD1 (5 bases). Per the germline V gene, CDR1 is WSHSY and CDR2 is SAAADI. Between the trimmed V and J ends, which lost 6 bases and 1 base, there was a span of 9 bases. CDR3 size: 13 residues. CDR3 loop: CASRQTGNTEAFF. The CDR3 nucleotides read TGCGCCAGCAGGCAAACAGGGAACACTGAAGCTTTCTTT.